A selection of T cell receptor beta chains follows, all from one sample in a study of T cell repertoires in cytomegalovirus infection. In TCRdb, the reads were re-called with MiXCR into one record per CDR3 protein. The profile covers a few hundred thousand distinct CDR3 sequences, with more than 8% appearing a single time and roughly 4.5% taken by the ten largest. The sequenced material came from PBMCs. The receptors were gathered from a human donor in good health (CMV status not recorded). Some clones in this sample may be carry-over from other donors' samples. CDR3s include the opening cysteine and the closing phenylalanine or tryptophan. The order of the fields is V gene, clone size, D gene, J gene, CDR3 DNA, CDR3 protein. D genes are given only for firm matches. For some rows the clone size is stated as once, few or many, or as a class when expanded; others skip it.

v_call: TRBV7-2
clone_size: NA
d_call: NA
j_call: TRBJ2-2
cdr3_nt: TGTGCCAGCAGCTTAGTAGTTGGGTGGGGCGGGATCAACACCGGGGAGCTGTTTTTT
cdr3_aa: CASSLVVGWGGINTGELFF

v_call: TRBV12-3/TRBV12-4
clone_size: NA
d_call: NA
j_call: TRBJ2-7
cdr3_nt: TGTGCCAGCAGCCCTCCTTCGAGACAGCTACCCTACGAGCAGTACTTC
cdr3_aa: CASSPPSRQLPYEQYF

v_call: TRBV7-2
clone_size: many
d_call: TRBD2
j_call: TRBJ2-5
cdr3_nt: TGTGCCAGCAGCTCAAGTGGGGGGGGACCCCGGACCCAGTACTTC
cdr3_aa: CASSSSGGGPRTQYF

v_call: TRBV7-9
clone_size: many
d_call: NA
j_call: TRBJ1-1
cdr3_nt: TGTGCCAGCAGCTCCGGATACACTGAAGCTTTCTTT
cdr3_aa: CASSSGYTEAFF

v_call: TRBV19
clone_size: many
d_call: NA
j_call: TRBJ1-5
cdr3_nt: TGTGCCAGTAGTGGTTCCCCCGGGTGGGCCATATCCCGCAATCAGCCCCAGCATTTT
cdr3_aa: CASSGSPGWAISRNQPQHF

v_call: TRBV7-2
clone_size: many
d_call: TRBD1
j_call: TRBJ2-3
cdr3_nt: TGTGCCAGCAGCGGGGCCGGGACAGTTCCTAGCACAGATACGCAGTATTTT
cdr3_aa: CASSGAGTVPSTDTQYF

v_call: TRBV6-6
clone_size: NA
d_call: NA
j_call: TRBJ2-7
cdr3_nt: TGTGCCAGCAGTTACTTTAAGTCGGGGCAAGGCGAGCAGTACTTC
cdr3_aa: CASSYFKSGQGEQYF

v_call: TRBV5-5
clone_size: many
d_call: NA
j_call: TRBJ1-1
cdr3_nt: TGTGCCAGCAGCCCACCGACAAGGAACACTGAAGCTTTCTTT
cdr3_aa: CASSPPTRNTEAFF

v_call: TRBV27
clone_size: NA
d_call: NA
j_call: TRBJ2-2
cdr3_nt: TGTGCCAGCAGTTTCTGGGGCACCGGGGAGCTGTTTTTT
cdr3_aa: CASSFWGTGELFF

v_call: TRBV6-2/TRBV6-3
clone_size: NA
d_call: NA
j_call: TRBJ2-1
cdr3_nt: TGTGCCAGCAGTTCCCTAGGGCAGGGGCGCAATGAGCAGTTCTTC
cdr3_aa: CASSSLGQGRNEQFF

v_call: TRBV19
clone_size: NA
d_call: TRBD2
j_call: TRBJ2-2
cdr3_nt: TGTGCCAGTTCCGCGCCGGGACTACCCAACACCGGGGAGCTGTTTTTT
cdr3_aa: CASSAPGLPNTGELFF

v_call: TRBV7-6
clone_size: NA
d_call: NA
j_call: TRBJ2-1
cdr3_nt: TGTGCCAGCAGCTTAACGTCGGGGAGGTTCACTGATGAGCAGTTCTTC
cdr3_aa: CASSLTSGRFTDEQFF

v_call: TRBV6-2/TRBV6-3
clone_size: many
d_call: TRBD2
j_call: TRBJ2-1
cdr3_nt: TGTGCCAGCAGTTACTCCTATCAGCGGGGGAGTAGTGAGCAGTTCTTC
cdr3_aa: CASSYSYQRGSSEQFF

v_call: TRBV6-1
clone_size: many
d_call: NA
j_call: TRBJ2-5
cdr3_nt: TGTGCCAGCAGTGGGGACGACCAAGAGACCCAGTACTTC
cdr3_aa: CASSGDDQETQYF

v_call: TRBV20-1
clone_size: NA
d_call: NA
j_call: TRBJ1-2
cdr3_nt: TGCAGTGCTAGAGATCAGAGGGTGGGCCCCTATGGCTACACCTTC
cdr3_aa: CSARDQRVGPYGYTF

v_call: TRBV12-5
clone_size: few
d_call: TRBD2
j_call: TRBJ2-1
cdr3_nt: TGTGCTAGTGGTTTGGGATCCGGGACTAGCGTCTACAATGAGCAGTTCTTC
cdr3_aa: CASGLGSGTSVYNEQFF

v_call: TRBV4-1
clone_size: few
d_call: NA
j_call: TRBJ2-3
cdr3_nt: TGTGCCAGCAGCCAAGAGTCCGGGACGTATAGCACAGATACGCAGTATTTT
cdr3_aa: CASSQESGTYSTDTQYF

v_call: TRBV12-3/TRBV12-4
clone_size: many
d_call: NA
j_call: TRBJ1-2
cdr3_nt: TGTGCCAGCAGTTTAGGGCCCCGGGACACCGGTTGGTATGGCTACACCTTC
cdr3_aa: CASSLGPRDTGWYGYTF

v_call: TRBV7-9
clone_size: NA
d_call: TRBD1
j_call: TRBJ1-1
cdr3_nt: TGTGCCAGCAGTGACAGGGAACGAGTGCCTGAAGCTTTCTTT
cdr3_aa: CASSDRERVPEAFF

v_call: TRBV7-2
clone_size: many
d_call: NA
j_call: TRBJ2-7
cdr3_nt: TGTGCCAGCAGCTTATGGGGGGCCTCGCGAGAGCAGTACTTC
cdr3_aa: CASSLWGASREQYF

v_call: TRBV7-8
clone_size: many
d_call: NA
j_call: TRBJ2-3
cdr3_nt: TGTGCCAGCAGCTGGCGTGGGGGAGACGATACGCAGTATTTT
cdr3_aa: CASSWRGGDDTQYF

v_call: TRBV7-8
clone_size: many
d_call: NA
j_call: TRBJ2-7
cdr3_nt: TGTGCCAGCAGCCCCGTTTGGTCCTACGAGCAGTACTTC
cdr3_aa: CASSPVWSYEQYF

v_call: TRBV19
clone_size: NA
d_call: TRBD2
j_call: TRBJ2-3
cdr3_nt: TGTGCCAGTGGGCGGGGGTGGAGCACAGATACGCAGTATTTT
cdr3_aa: CASGRGWSTDTQYF

v_call: TRBV7-2
clone_size: many
d_call: TRBD2
j_call: TRBJ2-1
cdr3_nt: TGTGCCAGCAGCTTGGCCGGACTAGCGGTTAGCAATGAGCAGTTCTTC
cdr3_aa: CASSLAGLAVSNEQFF

v_call: TRBV7-6
clone_size: many
d_call: NA
j_call: TRBJ2-7
cdr3_nt: TGTGCCAGCAGCTTAGACCGGGGCCCCCGCGAGCAGTACTTC
cdr3_aa: CASSLDRGPREQYF

v_call: TRBV28
clone_size: few
d_call: TRBD1
j_call: TRBJ2-3
cdr3_nt: TGTGCCAGCCGCGACAGACCGGGACAGGGACCTGGGAGGGATACGCAGTATTTT
cdr3_aa: CASRDRPGQGPGRDTQYF

v_call: TRBV6-1
clone_size: few
d_call: NA
j_call: TRBJ2-3
cdr3_nt: TGTGCCAGCAGTCTGGGGGATGGGCGCCGCACAGATACGCAGTATTTT
cdr3_aa: CASSLGDGRRTDTQYF

v_call: TRBV11-2
clone_size: NA
d_call: TRBD1
j_call: TRBJ2-4
cdr3_nt: TGTGCCAGCAGCTTAGATCCCCCGGGGACAGGTCTTTTAGCCAAAAACATTCAGTACTTC
cdr3_aa: CASSLDPPGTGLLAKNIQYF

v_call: TRBV20-1
clone_size: many
d_call: TRBD2
j_call: TRBJ2-1
cdr3_nt: TGCAGTGCTCGGACTAGCGGGAACGTGGATGAGCAGTTCTTC
cdr3_aa: CSARTSGNVDEQFF

v_call: TRBV7-9
clone_size: many
d_call: NA
j_call: TRBJ1-1
cdr3_nt: TGTGCCAGCAGCTCCCGGCACAGGGCGAACACTGAAGCTTTCTTT
cdr3_aa: CASSSRHRANTEAFF

v_call: TRBV6-1
clone_size: NA
d_call: TRBD1
j_call: TRBJ2-2
cdr3_nt: TGTGCCAGCAGTGAAGTGTGGACAGGGGGGGCCGGGGAGCTGTTTTTT
cdr3_aa: CASSEVWTGGAGELFF

v_call: TRBV4-2
clone_size: NA
d_call: NA
j_call: TRBJ2-1
cdr3_nt: TGTGCCAGCAGCCAAGATAGGGGAGGTAATGAGCAGTTCTTC
cdr3_aa: CASSQDRGGNEQFF

v_call: TRBV12-3/TRBV12-4
clone_size: many
d_call: NA
j_call: TRBJ2-1
cdr3_nt: TGTGCCAGTAGAATCCGGGACACTGCTTCCTACAATGAGCAGTTCTTC
cdr3_aa: CASRIRDTASYNEQFF

v_call: TRBV11-3
clone_size: NA
d_call: NA
j_call: TRBJ2-1
cdr3_nt: TGTGCCAGCAGCCCGGACCCCACCTCCAATGAGCAGTTCTTC
cdr3_aa: CASSPDPTSNEQFF

v_call: TRBV18
clone_size: NA
d_call: NA
j_call: TRBJ2-5
cdr3_nt: TGTGCCAGCTCACCATTTGGTGAGGGAGAGACCCAGTACTTC
cdr3_aa: CASSPFGEGETQYF

v_call: TRBV7-2
clone_size: NA
d_call: TRBD2
j_call: TRBJ2-6
cdr3_nt: TGTGCCAGCAGACAAGCGGGGGCTGTCGCTTTC
cdr3_aa: CASRQAGAVAF

v_call: TRBV12-3/TRBV12-4
clone_size: many
d_call: NA
j_call: TRBJ2-5
cdr3_nt: TGTGCCAGCAGTTTAGCGGGAGTAGAAGAGACCCAGTACTTC
cdr3_aa: CASSLAGVEETQYF

v_call: TRBV7-2
clone_size: many
d_call: NA
j_call: TRBJ2-7
cdr3_nt: TGTGCCAGCAGCCCCAGGGTTCGTGCAAGCCACGAGCAGTACTTC
cdr3_aa: CASSPRVRASHEQYF

v_call: TRBV30
clone_size: few
d_call: NA
j_call: TRBJ2-2
cdr3_nt: TGTGCCTGGAGTGCCGGGTGGTCCGGGGAGCTGTTTTTT
cdr3_aa: CAWSAGWSGELFF

v_call: TRBV27
clone_size: NA
d_call: TRBD2
j_call: TRBJ2-5
cdr3_nt: TGTGCCAGCAGTTCCCTGACTAGCGCGTGGAAAGAGACCCAGTACTTC
cdr3_aa: CASSSLTSAWKETQYF

v_call: TRBV20-1
clone_size: many
d_call: NA
j_call: TRBJ2-5
cdr3_nt: TGCAGTGCTAGGAAATTGAGGGAGACCCAGTACTTC
cdr3_aa: CSARKLRETQYF

v_call: TRBV27
clone_size: NA
d_call: NA
j_call: TRBJ2-7
cdr3_nt: TGTGCCAGTCACACCAAACTCGGGAGAGGAGTGGACGAGCAGTACTTC
cdr3_aa: CASHTKLGRGVDEQYF

v_call: TRBV11-3
clone_size: few
d_call: NA
j_call: TRBJ2-3
cdr3_nt: TGTGCCAGCAGCTTAGATCACGGGGCCACAGATACGCAGTATTTT
cdr3_aa: CASSLDHGATDTQYF

v_call: TRBV7-9
clone_size: once
d_call: TRBD2
j_call: TRBJ2-7
cdr3_nt: TGTGCCAGCAGCTCCCCGGGACTAGCGGGGGGTCTCTACGAGCAGTACTTC
cdr3_aa: CASSSPGLAGGLYEQYF

v_call: TRBV29-1
clone_size: few
d_call: NA
j_call: TRBJ1-5
cdr3_nt: TGCAGCGTTGGCGATTGGGGAGGCAATCAGCCCCAGCATTTT
cdr3_aa: CSVGDWGGNQPQHF

v_call: TRBV6-1
clone_size: few
d_call: NA
j_call: TRBJ1-2
cdr3_nt: TGTGCCAGCAGGGCCCCAGGGGCTGGCTATGGCTACACCTTC
cdr3_aa: CASRAPGAGYGYTF

v_call: TRBV7-2
clone_size: NA
d_call: NA
j_call: TRBJ2-2
cdr3_nt: TGTGCCAGCAGCTTATACGCGGGTTCCGGGGAGCTGTTTTTT
cdr3_aa: CASSLYAGSGELFF

v_call: TRBV7-3
clone_size: NA
d_call: NA
j_call: TRBJ2-3
cdr3_nt: TGTGCCAGCAGCTTTGGGTCCCCCAGGCGCACAGATACGCAGTATTTT
cdr3_aa: CASSFGSPRRTDTQYF

v_call: TRBV4-2
clone_size: many
d_call: NA
j_call: TRBJ2-1
cdr3_nt: TGTGCCAGCAGCCAAGCCCACCTTAGGAATGAGCAGTTCTTC
cdr3_aa: CASSQAHLRNEQFF

v_call: TRBV7-2
clone_size: NA
d_call: NA
j_call: TRBJ2-5
cdr3_nt: TGTGCCAGCAGCTTCCAAAGTGAAGAGACCCAGTACTTC
cdr3_aa: CASSFQSEETQYF

v_call: TRBV5-6
clone_size: NA
d_call: NA
j_call: TRBJ2-7
cdr3_nt: TGTGCCAGCAGCATCGACTCCTACGTGCAGTACTTC
cdr3_aa: CASSIDSYVQYF

v_call: TRBV10-3
clone_size: NA
d_call: NA
j_call: TRBJ1-3
cdr3_nt: TGTGCCATCAACGGTCCTGCTGGTGGAAACACCATATATTTT
cdr3_aa: CAINGPAGGNTIYF

v_call: TRBV7-2
clone_size: many
d_call: NA
j_call: TRBJ1-5
cdr3_nt: TGTGCCAGCAGCCTCCGAGGGGGGCGTAGCTTGGATCAGCCCCAGCATTTT
cdr3_aa: CASSLRGGRSLDQPQHF

v_call: TRBV11-2
clone_size: many
d_call: NA
j_call: TRBJ2-5
cdr3_nt: TGTGCCAGCAGCTTAGATGCAGGTCCCCTAACCCAGTACTTC
cdr3_aa: CASSLDAGPLTQYF

v_call: TRBV2
clone_size: few
d_call: TRBD2
j_call: TRBJ2-7
cdr3_nt: TGTGCCAGCAGGATAGCGGGAGGGACCTACGAGCAGTACTTC
cdr3_aa: CASRIAGGTYEQYF

v_call: TRBV18
clone_size: NA
d_call: TRBD1
j_call: TRBJ1-6
cdr3_nt: TGTGCCAGCTCACCGAATCAGGGGGGTCCACCCCTCCACTTT
cdr3_aa: CASSPNQGGPPLHF

v_call: TRBV7-9
clone_size: many
d_call: NA
j_call: TRBJ1-1
cdr3_nt: TGTGCCAGCAGTTGGATCAGGGGTTCGGGCACTGAAGCTTTCTTT
cdr3_aa: CASSWIRGSGTEAFF

v_call: TRBV7-8
clone_size: NA
d_call: TRBD1
j_call: TRBJ1-5
cdr3_nt: TGTGCCAGCAGCCATGGGAGGGGGCTAATTCAGCCCCAGCATTTT
cdr3_aa: CASSHGRGLIQPQHF

v_call: TRBV20-1
clone_size: NA
d_call: NA
j_call: TRBJ2-7
cdr3_nt: TGCAGTGTGTTTCCGGACTACTCCTACGAGCAGTACTTC
cdr3_aa: CSVFPDYSYEQYF